Following are 4 T cell receptor beta chains from one sample sequenced in a study of T cells after yellow fever vaccination. TCRdb re-called the 5' RACE reads through MiXCR, storing one row per CDR3 protein. The sample includes some 350,000 distinct CDR3 sequences, 3% to 4.5% of them seen just once. Material: PBMCs, obtained 5 days after the yellow fever booster vaccination. Receptors originate from a man younger than 35 who received the YFV17D yellow fever vaccine.

This clonotype was counted only a few times. The rearrangement uses TRBV4-1 and TRBJ2-5; 8 nucleotides agree with TRBD1. Germline V lookup: CDR1 MGHRA, CDR2 YSYEKL. The CDR3 covers 14 residues. V shed 4 bases and J 3 bases; nucleotides not matched to a gene: 4. In DNA, the CDR3 is TGCGCCAGCAGCCGACAGGGGCCCGAAGAGACCCAGTACTTC. As protein: CASSRQGPEETQYF.

CDR3 DNA sequence: TGTGCCAGCAGTTTAGAAGGGAGGGCCGAGCAGTACTTC. Encoded protein: CASSLEGRAEQYF. The V and J genes are TRBV12-3 or TRBV12-4 and TRBJ2-7, with TRBD2 matching 7 bases. With V trimmed by 1 base and J by 6 bases, 3 bases remained unmatched. The CDR3 totals 13 residues.

V is TRBV29-1 and J is TRBJ2-2; TRBD2 aligns across 8 bases. Germline CDR1 is SQVTM and CDR2 is ANQGSEA. This CDR3 comprises 14 residues. V was pared by 8 bases and J by 1 base, with 6 bases of the junction left unmatched. The CDR3 coding sequence is TGCAGCTGCGGACGGGGGGGGAACACCGGGGAGCTGTTTTTT. Protein product: CSCGRGGNTGELFF.

A few counts support this clonotype. The chain carries TRBV6-5 and TRBJ1-2; D not certain. The CDR3 has 14 residues. Germline V CDR1 and CDR2: MNHEY, SVGAGI. Trimming cost V 0 bases and J 6 bases, with 11 bases left between them. The CDR3 here is CASSYSRTDHGYTF. For the CDR3, the DNA is TGTGCCAGCAGTTACTCGAGAACAGATCATGGCTACACCTTC.